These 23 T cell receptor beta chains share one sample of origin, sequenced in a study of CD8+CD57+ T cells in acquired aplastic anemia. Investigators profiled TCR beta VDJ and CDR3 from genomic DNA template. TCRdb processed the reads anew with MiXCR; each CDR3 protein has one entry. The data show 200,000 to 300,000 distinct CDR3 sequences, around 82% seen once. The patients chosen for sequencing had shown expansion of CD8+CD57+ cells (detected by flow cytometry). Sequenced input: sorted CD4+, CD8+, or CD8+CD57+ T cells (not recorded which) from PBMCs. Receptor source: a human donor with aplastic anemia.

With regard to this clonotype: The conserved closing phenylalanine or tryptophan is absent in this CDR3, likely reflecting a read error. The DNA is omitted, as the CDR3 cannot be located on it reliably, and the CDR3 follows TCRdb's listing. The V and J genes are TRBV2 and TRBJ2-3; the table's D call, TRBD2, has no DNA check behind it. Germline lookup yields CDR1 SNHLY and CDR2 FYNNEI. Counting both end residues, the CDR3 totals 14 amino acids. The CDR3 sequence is CASSYAGGPDTQDC.

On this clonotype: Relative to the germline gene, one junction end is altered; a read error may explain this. CDR3 sequence reads: CASSFHPDETAVSSF. CDR3 nucleotides: TGTGCCAGCAGCTTTCATCCAGACGAGACAGCTGTTTCCTCCTTT. The chain links TRBV7-8 to TRBJ1-1; tentative D call: TRBD1 (5 bases). CDR3 length equals 15 residues. In germline, CDR1 is SGHVS, CDR2 FQNEAQ.

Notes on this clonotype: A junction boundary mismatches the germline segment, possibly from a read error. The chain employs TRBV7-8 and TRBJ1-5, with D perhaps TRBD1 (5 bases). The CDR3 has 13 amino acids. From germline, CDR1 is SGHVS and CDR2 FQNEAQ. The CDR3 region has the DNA TGCGCCAGCAGCTTAGCAGGGAGTCACCACCAGCATTTT. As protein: CASSLAGSHHQHF.

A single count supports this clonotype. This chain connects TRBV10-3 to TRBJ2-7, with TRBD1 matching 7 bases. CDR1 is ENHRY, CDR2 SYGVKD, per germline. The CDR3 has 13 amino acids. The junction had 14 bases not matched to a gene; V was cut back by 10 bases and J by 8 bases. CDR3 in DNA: TGTGCCAGCAGGCACAGGGGCGCAGAGCAGCAGTACGTC. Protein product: CASRHRGAEQQYV.

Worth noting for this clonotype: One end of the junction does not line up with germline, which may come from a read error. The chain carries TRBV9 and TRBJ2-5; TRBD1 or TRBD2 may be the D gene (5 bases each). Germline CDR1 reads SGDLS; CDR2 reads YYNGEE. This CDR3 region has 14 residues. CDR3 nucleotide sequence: TGTGCCAGCAGCGGAGGGAGACAGAGCACGACCCCGCACTTC. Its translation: CASSGGRQSTTPHF.

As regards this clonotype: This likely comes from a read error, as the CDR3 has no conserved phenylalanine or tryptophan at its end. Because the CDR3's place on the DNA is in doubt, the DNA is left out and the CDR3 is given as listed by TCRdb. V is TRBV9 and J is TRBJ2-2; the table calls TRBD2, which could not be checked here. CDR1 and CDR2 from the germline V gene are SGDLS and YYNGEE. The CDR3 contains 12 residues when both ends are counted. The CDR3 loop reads CASSLGPAELTV.

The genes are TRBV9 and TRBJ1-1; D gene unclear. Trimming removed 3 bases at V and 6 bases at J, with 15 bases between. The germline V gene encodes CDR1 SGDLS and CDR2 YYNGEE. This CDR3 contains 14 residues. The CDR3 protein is CASSGAAGSPEAFF. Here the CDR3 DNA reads TGTGCCAGCAGCGGCGCAGCGGGGAGCCCTGAAGCTTTCTTT.

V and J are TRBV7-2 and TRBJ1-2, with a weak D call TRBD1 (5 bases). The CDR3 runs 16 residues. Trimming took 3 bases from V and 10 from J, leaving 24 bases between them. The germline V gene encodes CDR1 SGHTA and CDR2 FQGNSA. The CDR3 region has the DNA TGTGCCAGCAGCTTGGAGCAGGGTGGTCTCGTCTACACCTACACCTTC. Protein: CASSLEQGGLVYTYTF.

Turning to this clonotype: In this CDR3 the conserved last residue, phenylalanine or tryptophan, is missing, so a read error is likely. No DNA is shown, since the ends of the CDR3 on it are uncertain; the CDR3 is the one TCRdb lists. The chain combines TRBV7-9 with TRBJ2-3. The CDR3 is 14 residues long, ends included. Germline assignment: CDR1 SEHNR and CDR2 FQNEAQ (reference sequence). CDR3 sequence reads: CASSSSDTQDIHSV.

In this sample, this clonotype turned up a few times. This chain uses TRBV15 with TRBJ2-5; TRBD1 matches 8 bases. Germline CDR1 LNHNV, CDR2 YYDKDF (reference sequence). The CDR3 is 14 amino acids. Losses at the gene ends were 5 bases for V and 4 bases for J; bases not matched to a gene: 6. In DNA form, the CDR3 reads TGTGCCACCAGCCGTGAACAGGGGGGAGAGACCCAGTACTTC. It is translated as CATSREQGGETQYF.

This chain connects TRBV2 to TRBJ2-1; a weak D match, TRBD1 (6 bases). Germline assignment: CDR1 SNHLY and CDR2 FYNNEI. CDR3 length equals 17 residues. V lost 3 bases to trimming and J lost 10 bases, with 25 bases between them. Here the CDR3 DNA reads TGTGCCAGCAGTGATAGGGGGATCCATGAGCAGTTCTACGAGCAGTTCTTC. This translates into CASSDRGIHEQFYEQFF.

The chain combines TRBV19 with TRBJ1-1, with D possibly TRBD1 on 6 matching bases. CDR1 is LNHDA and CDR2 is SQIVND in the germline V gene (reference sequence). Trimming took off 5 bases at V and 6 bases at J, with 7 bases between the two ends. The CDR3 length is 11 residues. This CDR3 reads CASSEGAEAFF. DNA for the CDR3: TGTGCCAGTAGTGAGGGGGCTGAAGCTTTCTTT. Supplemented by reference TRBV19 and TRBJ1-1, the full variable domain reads DGGITQSPKYLFRKEGQNVTLSCEQNLNHDAMYWYRQDPGQGLRLIYYSQIVNDFQKGDIAEGYSVSREKKESFPLTVTSAQKNPTAFYLCASSEGAEAFFGQGTRLTVV.

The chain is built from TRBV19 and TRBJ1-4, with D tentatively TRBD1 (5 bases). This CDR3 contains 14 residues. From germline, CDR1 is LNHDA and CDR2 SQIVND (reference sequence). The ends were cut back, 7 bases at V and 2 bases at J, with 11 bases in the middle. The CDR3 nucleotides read TGTGCCAGTAAAGGTCCAGGGACTAATGAAAAACTGTTTTTT. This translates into CASKGPGTNEKLFF.

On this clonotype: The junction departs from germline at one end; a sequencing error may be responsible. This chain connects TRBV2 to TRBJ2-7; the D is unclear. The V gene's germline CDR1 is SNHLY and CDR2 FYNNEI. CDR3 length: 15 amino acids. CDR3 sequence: CASSEADTHQHQQYF. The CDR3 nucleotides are TGTGCCAGCAGTGAAGCTGATACCCATCAGCACCAGCAGTACTTT.

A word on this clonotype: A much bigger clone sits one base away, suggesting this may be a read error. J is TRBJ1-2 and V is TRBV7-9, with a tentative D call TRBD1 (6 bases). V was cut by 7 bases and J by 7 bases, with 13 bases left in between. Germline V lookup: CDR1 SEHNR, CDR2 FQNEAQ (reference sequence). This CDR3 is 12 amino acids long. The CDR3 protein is CASTVGGGGYTF. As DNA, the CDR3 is TGTGCCAGCACCGTAGGGGGAGGTGGCTACACCTTC.

CDR3 residues: CASSVDGGGGSPSYEQYV. The CDR3 coding sequence is TGTGCCAGCAGCGTGGATGGGGGAGGGGGCTCCCCCTCCTACGAGCAGTACGTC. J is TRBJ2-7 and V is TRBV9, with D possibly called TRBD1 or TRBD2 (7 bases each). Germline assignment: CDR1 SGDLS and CDR2 YYNGEE. The germline V and J ends were trimmed by 2 bases and 0 bases, with 21 bases remaining between them. The CDR3 has 18 amino acids.

CDR3: CASSASLADEQYF. DNA of the CDR3: TGTGCCAGCAGCGCATCACTAGCGGACGAGCAGTACTTC. The J gene is TRBJ2-7, the V gene TRBV9, with 8 bases aligning to TRBD2. CDR3 length: 13 residues. The junction had 4 bases not matched to a gene; V was cut back by 3 bases and J by 5 bases. Germline V gives CDR1 SGDLS, CDR2 YYNGEE.

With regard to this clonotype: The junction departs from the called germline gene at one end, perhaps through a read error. The CDR3 DNA follows: TGTGCCAGCAGTGAAACCTGGCAGGGTTCGTTCAATCAGCAGTTCTTC. The encoded protein is CASSETWQGSFNQQFF. J is TRBJ2-1 and V is TRBV7-8; a weak D match, TRBD1 (5 bases). CDR1 is SGHVS, CDR2 FQNEAQ, per germline. The CDR3 sequence is 16 residues long. Based on the CDR3 plus reference TRBV7-8 and TRBJ2-1, the full variable domain is GAGVSQSPRYKVAKRGQDVALRCDPISGHVSLFWYQQALGQGPEFLTYFQNEAQLDKSGLPSDRFFAERPEGSVSTLKIQRTQQEDSAVYLCASSETWQGSFNQQFFGPGTRLTVL.

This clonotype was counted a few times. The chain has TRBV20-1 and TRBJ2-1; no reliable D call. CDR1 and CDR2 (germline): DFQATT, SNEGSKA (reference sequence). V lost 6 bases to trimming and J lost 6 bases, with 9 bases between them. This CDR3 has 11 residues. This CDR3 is CSASLANEQFF. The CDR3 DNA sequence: TGCAGTGCCTCTTTAGCCAATGAGCAGTTCTTC.

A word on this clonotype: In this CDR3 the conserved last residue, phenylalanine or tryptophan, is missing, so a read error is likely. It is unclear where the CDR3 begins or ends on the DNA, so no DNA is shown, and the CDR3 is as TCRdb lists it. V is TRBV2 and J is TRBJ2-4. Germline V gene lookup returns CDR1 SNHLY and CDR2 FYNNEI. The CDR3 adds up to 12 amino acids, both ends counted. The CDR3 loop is CASGGAGNIQHY.

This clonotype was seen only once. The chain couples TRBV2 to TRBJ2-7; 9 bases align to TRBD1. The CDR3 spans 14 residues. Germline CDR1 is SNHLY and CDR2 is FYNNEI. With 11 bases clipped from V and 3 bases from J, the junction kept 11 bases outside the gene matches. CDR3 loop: CAGRGTGFSYEQYF. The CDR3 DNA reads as TGTGCCGGGCGAGGGACAGGGTTTAGCTACGAGCAGTACTTC.

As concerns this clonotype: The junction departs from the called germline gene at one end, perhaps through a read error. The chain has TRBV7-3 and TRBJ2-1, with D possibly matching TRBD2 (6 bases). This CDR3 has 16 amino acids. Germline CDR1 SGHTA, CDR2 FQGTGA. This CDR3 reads CASSFHGSWGGDQHFF. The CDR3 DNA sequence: TGTGCCAGCAGCTTTCACGGGAGCTGGGGAGGCGATCAGCACTTCTTC. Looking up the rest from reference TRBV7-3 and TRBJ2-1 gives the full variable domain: GAGVSQTPSNKVTEKGKYVELRCDPISGHTALYWYRQSLGQGPEFLIYFQGTGAADDSGLPNDRFFAVRPEGSVSTLKIQRTERGDSAVYLCASSFHGSWGGDQHFFGPGTRLTVL.

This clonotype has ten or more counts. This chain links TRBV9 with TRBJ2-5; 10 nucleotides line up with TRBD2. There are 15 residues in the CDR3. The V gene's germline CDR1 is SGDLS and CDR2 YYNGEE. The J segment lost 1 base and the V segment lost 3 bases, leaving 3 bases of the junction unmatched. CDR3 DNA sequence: TGTGCCAGCAGCGGTAGCGGGGGGACCCAAGAGACCCAGTACTTC. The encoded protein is CASSGSGGTQETQYF.